This T cell receptor (beta chain) originates from a study of shared clonotypes between healthy human individuals. The CDR3 is 14 residues long. CDR1 is GTSNPN and CDR2 is SVGIG in the germline V gene (reference sequence). With V trimmed by 2 bases and J by 6 bases, 6 bases remained unmatched. The protocol was immunoSEQ multiplex PCR, while the TCRdb copy is restricted to in-frame clones and leaves out a portion. Of around 1.4 million clones listed, about 98.5% are singletons. The donor population consisted of healthy HIV-negative adults with no recent acute infections or vaccinations. This receptor was identified in a man under 40 in good health. The gene calls are TRBV30 and TRBJ2-5; 10 bases are a match to TRBD2. Sequencing was performed on naive CD4+ T cells sorted from blood. Subset of the sample: CD45RA+ positively selected. The CDR3 spells CAWSTAGGGKTQYF. The CDR3 coding sequence is TGTGCCTGGAGTACAGCGGGAGGGGGGAAGACCCAGTACTTC.